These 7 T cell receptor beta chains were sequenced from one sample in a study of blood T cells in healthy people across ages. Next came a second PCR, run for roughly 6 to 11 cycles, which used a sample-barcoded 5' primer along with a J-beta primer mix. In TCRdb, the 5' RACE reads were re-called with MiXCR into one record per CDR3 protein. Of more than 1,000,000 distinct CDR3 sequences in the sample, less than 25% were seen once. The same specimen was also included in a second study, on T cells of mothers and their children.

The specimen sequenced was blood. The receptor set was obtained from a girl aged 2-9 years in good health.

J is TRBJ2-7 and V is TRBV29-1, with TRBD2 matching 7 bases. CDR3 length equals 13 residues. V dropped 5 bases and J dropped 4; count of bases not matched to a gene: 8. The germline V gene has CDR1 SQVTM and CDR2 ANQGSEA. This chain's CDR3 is CSVIASGTYEQYF. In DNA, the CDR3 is TGCAGCGTTATCGCTAGCGGAACATACGAGCAGTACTTC.

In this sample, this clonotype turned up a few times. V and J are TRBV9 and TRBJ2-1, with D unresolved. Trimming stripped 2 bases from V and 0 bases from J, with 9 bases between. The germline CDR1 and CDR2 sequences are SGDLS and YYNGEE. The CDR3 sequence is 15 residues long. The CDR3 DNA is TGTGCCAGCAGCGTTACCGTTAGCTCCTACAATGAGCAGTTCTTC. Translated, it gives CASSVTVSSYNEQFF.

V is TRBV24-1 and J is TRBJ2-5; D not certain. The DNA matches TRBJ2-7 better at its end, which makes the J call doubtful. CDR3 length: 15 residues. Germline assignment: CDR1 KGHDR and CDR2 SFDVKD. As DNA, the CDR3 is TGTGCCACCAGTGATTCTCGCAGATCCGGTTACGAGCAGTACTTC. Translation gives CATSDSRRSGYEQYF.

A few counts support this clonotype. CDR3 DNA sequence: TGTGCCAGCAGTTGGGGTCTTTCTGGGTTCGAGCAGTACTTC. As protein: CASSWGLSGFEQYF. The V call is TRBV12-3 or TRBV12-4, the J call TRBJ2-5, with unresolved D. The J call may be mistaken, given a closer DNA end match to TRBJ2-7. This CDR3 region has 14 residues.

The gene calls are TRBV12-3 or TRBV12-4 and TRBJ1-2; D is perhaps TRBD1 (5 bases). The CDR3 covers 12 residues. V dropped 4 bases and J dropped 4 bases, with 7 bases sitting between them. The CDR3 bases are TGTGCCAGCAGTTGGACACGCTATGGCTACACCTTC. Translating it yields CASSWTRYGYTF.

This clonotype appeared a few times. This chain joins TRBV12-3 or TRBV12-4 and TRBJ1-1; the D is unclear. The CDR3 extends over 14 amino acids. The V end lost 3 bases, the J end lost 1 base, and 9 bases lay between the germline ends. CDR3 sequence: CASSFRRGNTEAFF. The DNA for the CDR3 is TGTGCCAGCAGTTTTCGACGGGGGAACACTGAAGCTTTCTTT.

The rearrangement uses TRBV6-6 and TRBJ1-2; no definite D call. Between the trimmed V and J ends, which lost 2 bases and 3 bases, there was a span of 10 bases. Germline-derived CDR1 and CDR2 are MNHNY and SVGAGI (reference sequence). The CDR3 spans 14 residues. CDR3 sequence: CASSYGGKDYGYTF. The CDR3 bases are TGTGCCAGCAGTTACGGCGGGAAGGACTATGGCTACACCTTC.